This T cell receptor (beta chain) was sequenced for a study of post-analysis software for immune sequencing data. On the study more broadly: Patients with relapsing-remitting, secondary progressive and progressive-relapsing multiple sclerosis courses were all represented. General study findings and limits: Patients carried a handful of TRBV segments more frequently than controls did, and TRBV5-6, TRBV5-1 and TRBV20-1 were among them.

The germline V gene encodes CDR1 MNHEY and CDR2 SMNVEV (reference sequence). The length of the CDR3 is 14 residues. V dropped 5 bases and J dropped 2; count of bases not matched to a gene: 0. Regarding this clonotype: Its target is unknown.

Unique molecular identifiers were present in the TCR beta cDNA libraries. Input of about 0.9 to 10 million T cells yielded around 460,000 cDNA molecules. Each CDR3 protein is one row after TCRdb ran MiXCR on the PCR reads. There are some 800,000 distinct CDR3 sequences in the sample; roughly 50% occur only once, and 4.9% lies in the top ten. Sequenced sample: blood. The chain recombines TRBV27 with TRBJ2-6, with TRBD1 identical over 7 bases. This clonotype was sampled from a girl aged 5-17 years with multiple sclerosis. CDR3 coding DNA: TGTGCCAGCAGTACAGGGGCTGGGGCCAACGTCCTGACTTTC. This encodes CASSTGAGANVLTF.